This T cell receptor beta chain was observed in a study of blood T cell repertoires in COVID-19. Cohort placement rested on clinical history that participants reported themselves. Cohort 3 recovery required two negative PCRs, clearance, or symptom resolution. V was pared by 5 bases and J by 4 bases, with 18 bases between. This CDR3 has 17 amino acids. Germline CDR1 is LNHDA and CDR2 is SQIVND (reference sequence). Generated by immunoSEQ multiplex PCR, the TCRdb table keeps only in-frame clones and is missing some. The repertoire holds roughly 220,000 clones, 84% seen once, with less than 7% in the top ten.

This chain connects TRBV19 to TRBJ1-6, with D tentatively TRBD1 (5 bases). The sequenced material came from PBMCs or T cells enriched from blood (not recorded which). This TCR came from a woman between 40 and 50 years old who had recovered from COVID-19. CDR3 in DNA: TGTGCCAGTAGTCCTCGCCGGCAAGGGGTTTATAATTCACCCCTCCACTTT. Encoded protein: CASSPRRQGVYNSPLHF. The variable domain in full, completed from reference TRBV19 and TRBJ1-6, reads DGGITQSPKYLFRKEGQNVTLSCEQNLNHDAMYWYRQDPGQGLRLIYYSQIVNDFQKGDIAEGYSVSREKKESFPLTVTSAQKNPTAFYLCASSPRRQGVYNSPLHFGNGTRLTVT.